A single T cell receptor (beta chain) is shown here with its context. Its antigen remains unidentified. CDR3 length: 14 amino acids, cysteine to phenylalanine. No DNA sequence is on record. CDR1 and CDR2 (MNHEY, SVGAGI) derive from the germline V gene. The donors whose samples were sequenced had carbamazepine-induced Stevens-Johnson syndrome or toxic epidermal necrolysis (CBZ-SJS/TEN). Patients with drug-induced severe cutaneous adverse reactions had T cell receptor repertoires profiled by next-generation sequencing to look for drug-specific clonotypes. The RNA was isolated from either blister cells of skin lesions or peripheral blood mononuclear cells. This specimen comes from a study of T cells in severe cutaneous drug reactions (dated by TCRdb to the late 2010s). Some background on the complete study: Patients were recruited between the early 2010s and the late 2010s from Taiwan, Thailand and a European registry network. The Naranjo algorithm and the ALDEN drug causality algorithm were used to identify the culprit drug. Blister fluids/cells, PBMC and other biological samples were taken from patients in the acute stage or the recovery stage. Libraries used iRepertoire multiplex PCR; authors cited a comparison showing similar capture of abundant clonotypes across iRepertoire and 5' RACE methods with or without UMI. Only patients with a probable or definite SJS/TEN or DRESS diagnosis by RegiSCAR criteria were enrolled. The study combined bulk TCR sequencing with single-cell sequencing, quantitative PCR validation, functional assays and transgenic mouse experiments. The full study reports these points: Although undetectable or scarce in tolerant-control and healthy-donor PBMC, a public TCRbeta CDR3 was found in all seven CBZ-SJS/TEN blister samples, at a mean of 13.57%. The authors noted that whether the public TCR generalizes to SJS/TEN caused by other drugs still needs further study. CBZ-SJS/TEN patients showed strongly increased TRBV12-4 usage, with averages of about 32% in blister cells and 4% to 5% in PBMC.

For both bulk and single-cell sequencing, libraries were prepared with the iRepertoire multiplex PCR system and TCR subtype-specific primers. Multiplex PCR with primers targeting V, D and J gene regions was used to generate bulk TCR beta libraries. Approximately 85-550 ng of RNA per sample was used as input for bulk TCR library preparation. An Illumina MiSeq was used to sequence the bulk TCR beta amplicons. On the study's bioinformatics: Sample misassignments and low-quality sequencing reads were removed through quality control steps. The amino acids lying between the V-gene Y[YFLI]C motif and the J-segment [FW]GXGT motif were defined as CDR3. The IMGT database was followed for TRBV and TRBJ gene assignments and CDR3 clonotypes. TRBV expression in each sample was normalized to the mean expression of the same gene in PBMC from 40 to 45 healthy donors. The reads, reprocessed by TCRdb, yield one row per CDR3 protein sequence and no DNA. These V and J calls originate from TCRdb's pipeline instead of the authors' own analysis. The sample table records some 7,600 distinct CDR3 sequences. The ten largest account for over 25% of the sample.

The receptor's source is a human donor with a severe cutaneous adverse drug reaction. The chain couples TRBV6-5 to TRBJ2-7. The material sequenced was cells from a skin blister. Per the publication, the cell subset or site label means: unsorted cells from skin lesion blisters. The CDR3 sequence is CASSDSLTPYEQYF.